This TCR beta chain was retrieved from a study of Graves' ophthalmopathy and Graves' hyperthyroidism. Findings of the study overall: Discrimination between ophthalmopathy and stable hyperthyroidism by a 13-signature model showed approximately 89% sensitivity and more than 65% specificity. Most thyroid clonotypes expanded beyond 0.001 frequency were also found in blood.

The diagnosis was founded upon clinical symptoms, serum thyroxine, TRAb, thyroid ultrasound and orbital computed tomography. RNA transcripts were the source from which TCR beta CDR3 regions were amplified. In the first round, RT-PCR was carried out with HTBI primers, and a multiplex PCR formed the second round. TCRdb re-derived calls from the multiplex PCR reads in MiXCR, one entry per CDR3 protein. The data contain around 590,000 distinct CDR3 sequences, approximately 37% of them singletons. This CDR3 is built from 13 residues. CDR1 is SGHTA, CDR2 FQGTGA, per germline. Concerning this clonotype itself: Its specificity is unknown. Compared with germline, one end of the junction differs, possibly owing to a read error.

The sequencing input was peripheral blood or thyroid tissue (not recorded which). The TCR comes from an adult man with Graves' hyperthyroidism. The rearrangement joins TRBV7-3 to TRBJ2-7; 9 nucleotides agree with TRBD1. Near its end, the DNA agrees better with TRBJ2-1, so the J call may be wrong. The CDR3 DNA reads TGTGCTAGCAGCCGGGACAGGGACAATGAGCAGTTCTTC. Its translation: CASSRDRDNEQFF.